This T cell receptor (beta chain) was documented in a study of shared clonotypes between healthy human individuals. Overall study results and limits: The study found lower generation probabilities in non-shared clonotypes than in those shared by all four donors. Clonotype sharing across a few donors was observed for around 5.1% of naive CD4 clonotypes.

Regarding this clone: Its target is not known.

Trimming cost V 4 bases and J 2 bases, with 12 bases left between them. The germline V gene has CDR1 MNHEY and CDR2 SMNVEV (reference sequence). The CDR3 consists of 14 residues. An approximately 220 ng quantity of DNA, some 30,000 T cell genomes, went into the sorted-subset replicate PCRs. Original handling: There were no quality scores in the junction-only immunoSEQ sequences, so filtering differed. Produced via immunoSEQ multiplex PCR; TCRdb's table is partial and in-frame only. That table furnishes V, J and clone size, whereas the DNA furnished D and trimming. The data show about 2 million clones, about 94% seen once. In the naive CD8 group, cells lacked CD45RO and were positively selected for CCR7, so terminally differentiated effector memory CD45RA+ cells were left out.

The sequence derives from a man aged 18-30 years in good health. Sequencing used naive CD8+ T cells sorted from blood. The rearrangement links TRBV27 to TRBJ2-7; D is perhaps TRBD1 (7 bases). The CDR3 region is CASSSGGFTYEQYF. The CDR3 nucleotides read TGTGCCAGCAGTTCAGGGGGGTTCACCTACGAGCAGTACTTC.